These 20 T cell receptor beta chains were all obtained from the same sample, sequenced in a study of T cells in localized non-small cell lung cancer. TCRdb keeps only in-frame clones here, not all; method: immunoSEQ multiplex PCR. The table records fewer than 3,000 clones, around 30% of them present only once. Sequencing used normal lung tissue next to the tumor, obtained before any cancer treatment. These receptors were taken from a man aged 35 to 69 with stage I lung adenocarcinoma.

With respect to this clone: Other DNA sequences from this sample encode an identical CDR3 as well. The chain employs TRBV18 and TRBJ1-1; D is unresolved. Trimming pared 2 bases from V and 5 bases from J, leaving 9 bases between. Germline V gives CDR1 KGHSH, CDR2 LQKENI. CDR3 length equals 13 residues. The CDR3: CASSPAAGTEAFF. CDR3 coding DNA: TGTGCCAGCTCACCAGCGGCGGGGACTGAAGCTTTCTTT. The full variable domain, in which reference TRBV18 and TRBJ1-1 provide the parts outside the CDR3, is NAGVMQNPRHLVRRRGQEARLRCSPMKGHSHVYWYRQLPEEGLKFMVYLQKENIIDESGMPKERFSAEFPKEGPSILRIQQVVRGDSAAYFCASSPAAGTEAFFGQGTRLTVV.

This clone was recorded a few times. The V gene is TRBV6-8, the J gene TRBJ2-7, with D maybe TRBD2 (6 bases). Germline values: CDR1 MNHGY, CDR2 SAAAGT. CDR3 length equals 13 residues. Trimming shortened V by 5 bases and J by 6 bases, and 14 bases separated the two germline ends. CDR3 amino acids: CASSRDFLGEQYF. CDR3 sequence (DNA): TGTGCCAGCAGTCGGGACTTTCTGGGCGAGCAGTACTTC.

The chain couples TRBV10-2 to TRBJ2-1; 8 bases match TRBD1. V was clipped by 2 bases and J by 8 bases; unmatched bases: 8. CDR3 size: 15 residues. Germline assignment: CDR1 WSHSY and CDR2 SAAADI. In DNA, the CDR3 is TGCGCCAGCAGTGAGACCCCCCAACAGGGGGATGAGCAGTTCTTC. Residues: CASSETPQQGDEQFF.

This clone showed up just once. This chain links TRBV10-2 with TRBJ1-1; tentative D call: TRBD1 (6 bases). The CDR3 sequence is 13 residues long. V was trimmed by 7 bases and J by 7 bases, leaving 16 bases between them. Germline V CDR1 and CDR2: WSHSY, SAAADI. CDR3 sequence: CASIGGGSGEAFF. In nucleotides, the CDR3 is TGCGCCAGCATAGGGGGGGGTTCGGGTGAAGCTTTCTTT.

The chain joins TRBV11-3 to TRBJ2-1, with 11 bases fitting TRBD2. The V gene end was trimmed by 1 base and the J gene end by 5 bases; junction bases not matched to a gene: 4. This CDR3 has 16 residues. The V gene's germline CDR1 is SGHNT and CDR2 YENEEA. The CDR3: CASSLGTSGLHNEQFF. The CDR3 bases are TGTGCCAGCAGCTTAGGGACTAGCGGGTTGCACAATGAGCAGTTCTTC.

The J gene is TRBJ2-5, the V gene TRBV19; 7 nucleotides agree with TRBD1. The CDR3 totals 15 residues. With 3 bases clipped from V and 4 bases from J, the junction kept 8 bases outside the gene matches. CDR1 is LNHDA, CDR2 SQIVND, per germline (reference sequence). CDR3 bases: TGTGCCAGTAGTATTACAGGGGCTTCCGGAGAGACCCAGTACTTC. This gives the protein CASSITGASGETQYF.

V and J are TRBV6-8 and TRBJ1-1; D is unclear. CDR1 and CDR2 from the germline V gene are MNHGY and SAAAGT. CDR3 length: 14 amino acids. Trimming left V 2 bases short and J 5 bases short, with 12 bases between. The CDR3 loop reads CASSYDHSRTEAFF. The CDR3 bases are TGTGCCAGCAGTTACGACCACTCGCGGACTGAAGCTTTCTTT.

This clone turned up a few times. J is TRBJ2-1 and V is TRBV6-8, with 7 positions matching TRBD1. Germline CDR1 MNHGY, CDR2 SAAAGT. The CDR3 extends over 13 amino acids. Losses at the gene ends were 8 bases for V and 6 bases for J; bases not matched to a gene: 7. The CDR3 DNA reads TGTGCCAGCGCTCCAGGGGGTTCCAATGAGCAGTTCTTC. Translated, it gives CASAPGGSNEQFF.

In DNA form, the CDR3 reads TGCGCCAGCAGCTTGGAGCAGGGCAGCACTGAAGCTTTCTTT. It translates to CASSLEQGSTEAFF. The chain joins TRBV5-1 to TRBJ1-1; D possibly corresponds to TRBD1 (5 bases). Germline V gene sequence: CDR1 SGHRS, CDR2 YFSETQ. This CDR3 comprises 14 residues. V was clipped by 0 bases and J by 4 bases, with 10 bases between them.

CDR3 amino acids: CASSLPTDTQYF. As DNA, the CDR3 is TGTGCCAGCAGTCTCCCCACAGATACGCAGTATTTT. The gene calls are TRBV9 and TRBJ2-3; D gene uncertain. The ends were cut back, 5 bases at V and 2 bases at J, with 6 bases in the middle. CDR3 length: 12 residues. The germline CDR1 and CDR2 sequences are SGDLS and YYNGEE.

The chain has TRBV14 and TRBJ2-7, with 11 bases matching TRBD1. Looked up from germline, CDR1 is SGHDN and CDR2 is FVKESK. CDR3 length: 15 residues. V dropped 4 bases and J dropped 3; count of bases not matched to a gene: 5. CDR3 protein: CASSPGTGGGYEQYF. For the CDR3, the DNA is TGTGCCAGCAGCCCTGGGACAGGGGGGGGCTACGAGCAGTACTTC.

The chain carries TRBV11-3 and TRBJ1-5; tentative D call: TRBD1 (6 bases). CDR3 length: 16 amino acids. Trimming took 3 bases from V and 3 from J, leaving 15 bases between them. Germline loops: CDR1 SGHNT, CDR2 YENEEA. CDR3 coding DNA: TGTGCCAGCAGCTTGGGGGGCCTCGGTAACAATCAGCCCCAGCATTTT. Its translation: CASSLGGLGNNQPQHF.

This clone is judged medium-sized. The J gene is TRBJ2-1, the V gene TRBV18; D perhaps matches TRBD1 (5 bases). The CDR3 covers 12 residues. CDR1 KGHSH and CDR2 LQKENI come from the germline V gene. The germline V and J ends were trimmed by 5 bases and 8 bases, with 10 bases remaining between them. Written as DNA, the CDR3 is TGTGCCAGCTCAGCAGGGTCGGATGAGCAGTTCTTC. This codes for CASSAGSDEQFF.

This clone was seen a few times. The chain has TRBV6-8 and TRBJ2-1; D perhaps matches TRBD2 (5 bases). Trimming took off 7 bases at V and 6 bases at J, with 19 bases between the two ends. CDR1 is MNHGY, CDR2 SAAAGT, per germline. The CDR3 spans 15 residues. The CDR3 region is CASTPTGIPGNEQFF. DNA of the CDR3: TGTGCCAGCACCCCGACGGGGATTCCGGGCAATGAGCAGTTCTTC.

This clone has only a few counts. The rearrangement joins TRBV11-3 to TRBJ1-2, with 8 bases lining up with TRBD1. The CDR3 has 15 amino acids. V lost 4 bases and J lost 3; bases outside the gene matches: 7. CDR1 and CDR2 (germline): SGHNT, YENEEA. The CDR3 DNA reads TGTGCCAGCAGCTCACAGGGGGGGTCCTACTATGGCTACACCTTC. Residues: CASSSQGGSYYGYTF.

The chain joins TRBV12-5 to TRBJ2-5; 16 nucleotides agree with TRBD2. CDR1 and CDR2 (germline): LGHNT, FRNRAP. The CDR3 contains 17 residues. J lost 4 bases, V lost 5 bases, and 7 bases had no gene match. CDR3 sequence reads: CASGPPGLAGGRETQYF. The CDR3 region has the DNA TGTGCTAGTGGTCCCCCGGGACTAGCGGGGGGGCGAGAGACCCAGTACTTC.

This chain connects TRBV30 to TRBJ2-6; possibly TRBD1 for D (5 bases). There are 15 residues in the CDR3. Germline CDR1 is GTSNPN and CDR2 is SVGIG (reference sequence). Trimming left V 5 bases short and J 1 base short, with 12 bases between. The CDR3: CAWVRPGSGANVLTF. The CDR3, as DNA: TGTGCCTGGGTCCGACCAGGGTCTGGGGCCAACGTCCTGACTTTC.

J is TRBJ2-7 and V is TRBV11-3, with D possibly called TRBD1 or TRBD2 (5 bases each). The V end was cut by 4 bases, the J end by 6 bases, with 19 bases between. The CDR3 length is 15 residues. Germline CDR1 is SGHNT and CDR2 is YENEEA. Here the CDR3 reads CASSWGVRVSGEQYF. CDR3 coding DNA: TGTGCCAGCAGCTGGGGCGTGAGGGTGTCGGGCGAGCAGTACTTC. The full variable domain, its missing parts supplied by reference TRBV11-3 and TRBJ2-7, is EAGVVQSPRYKIIEKKQPVAFWCNPISGHNTLYWYLQNLGQGPELLIRYENEEAVDDSQLPKDRFSAERLKGVDSTLKIQPAELGDSAVYLCASSWGVRVSGEQYFGPGTRLTVT.

The chain has TRBV10-2 and TRBJ2-7; D ambiguous. Per the germline V gene, CDR1 is WSHSY and CDR2 is SAAADI. This CDR3 contains 12 residues. Trimming cost V 9 bases and J 5 bases, with 14 bases left between them. As DNA, the CDR3 is TGCGCCAGGGGTGGGGTAGGCAACGAGCAGTACTTC. Encoded protein: CARGGVGNEQYF.

This chain connects TRBV25-1 to TRBJ2-7, with D perhaps matching TRBD2 (6 bases). Germline CDR1 MGHDK, CDR2 SYGVNS. The CDR3 loop spans 14 amino acids. Trimming took 1 base from V and 3 from J, leaving 10 bases between them. CDR3 sequence reads: CASSESGRGYEQYF. The CDR3 DNA reads TGTGCCAGCAGTGAATCGGGGCGGGGCTACGAGCAGTACTTC.